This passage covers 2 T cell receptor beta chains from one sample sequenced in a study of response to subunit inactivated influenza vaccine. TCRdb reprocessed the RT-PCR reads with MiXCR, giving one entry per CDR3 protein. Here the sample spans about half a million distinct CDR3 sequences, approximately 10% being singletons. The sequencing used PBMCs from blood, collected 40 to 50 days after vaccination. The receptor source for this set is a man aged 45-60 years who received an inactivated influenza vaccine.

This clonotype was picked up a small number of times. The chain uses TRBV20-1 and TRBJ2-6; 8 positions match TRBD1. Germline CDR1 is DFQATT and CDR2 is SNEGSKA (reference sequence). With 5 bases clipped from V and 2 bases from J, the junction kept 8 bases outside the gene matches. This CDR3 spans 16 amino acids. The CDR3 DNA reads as TGCAGTGCTCCTCAGGGGGCAAGTACTGGGGCCAACGTCCTGACTTTC. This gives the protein CSAPQGASTGANVLTF.

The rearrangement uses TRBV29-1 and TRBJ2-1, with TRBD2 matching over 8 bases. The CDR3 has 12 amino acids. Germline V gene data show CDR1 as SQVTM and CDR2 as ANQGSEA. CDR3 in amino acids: CSWALAGNEQFF. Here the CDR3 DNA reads TGCAGTTGGGCGCTAGCGGGCAATGAGCAGTTCTTC.